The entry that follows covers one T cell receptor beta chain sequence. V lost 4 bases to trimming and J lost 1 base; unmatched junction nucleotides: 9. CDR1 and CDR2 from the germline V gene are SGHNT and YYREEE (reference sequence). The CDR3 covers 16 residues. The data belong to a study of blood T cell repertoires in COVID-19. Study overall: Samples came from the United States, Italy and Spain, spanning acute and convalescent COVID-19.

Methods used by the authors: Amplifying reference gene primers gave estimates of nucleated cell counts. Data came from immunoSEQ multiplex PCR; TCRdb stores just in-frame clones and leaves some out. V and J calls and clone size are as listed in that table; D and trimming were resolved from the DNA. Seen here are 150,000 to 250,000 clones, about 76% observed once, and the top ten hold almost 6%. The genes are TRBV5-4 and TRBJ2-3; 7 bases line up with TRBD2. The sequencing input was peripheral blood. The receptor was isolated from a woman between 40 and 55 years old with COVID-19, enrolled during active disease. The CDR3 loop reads CASSPSRDYRTDTQYF. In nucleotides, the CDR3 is TGTGCCAGCAGCCCCAGCCGGGACTACCGCACAGATACGCAGTATTTT.